Listed below are T cell receptor beta chains from one sample, sequenced in a study of radiotherapy plus CTLA-4 blockade in lung cancer. This table comes from immunoSEQ multiplex PCR, and its TCRdb copy is limited to in-frame clones, with some not included. The table lists 25,000 to 30,000 clones, about 77% of them singletons. Sequencing used peripheral blood, obtained from a patient treated with radiotherapy plus ipilimumab. The receptors come from a human donor with non-small cell lung cancer that progressed on radiotherapy plus ipilimumab. Each CDR3 is given with its conserved first and last residue. Fields, in order: clone size, J gene, D gene, V gene, CDR3 DNA, CDR3 protein. A D gene is named only where the DNA matches it firmly. The size field is filled for only some rows; it gives once, few, many or a size class.

- | TRBJ2-5 | - | TRBV5-1 | TGCGCCAGCAGCTTGCAGAACAGAGAAGAGACCCAGTACTTC | CASSLQNREETQYF
- | TRBJ1-1 | TRBD1 | TRBV9 | TGTGCCAGCAGGGGGACAGGGCCGAACACTGAAGCTTTCTTT | CASRGTGPNTEAFF
- | TRBJ2-1 | - | TRBV4-1 | TGCGCCAGCAGCCAAGATGGGGTAGGATCAATAGGTGAGCAGTTCTTC | CASSQDGVGSIGEQFF
once | TRBJ1-2 | - | TRBV6-1 | TGTGCCAGCAGTGAGGGTGGGGGATCTAACTATGGCTACACCTTC | CASSEGGGSNYGYTF
- | TRBJ2-5 | TRBD2 | TRBV5-4 | TGTGCCAGCAGCTTGAAACTAGCGGGAGGGGGCACAGAGACCCAGTACTTC | CASSLKLAGGGTETQYF
- | TRBJ2-4 | - | TRBV4-2 | TGTGCCAGCAGCCAAGAGCCGGGGGCCATCGCCAAAAACATTCAGTACTTC | CASSQEPGAIAKNIQYF
once | TRBJ2-5 | - | TRBV5-1 | TGCGCCAGCAGCTTGGATGGGAAAAGGGGAGAGACCCAGTACTTC | CASSLDGKRGETQYF
few | TRBJ1-6 | - | TRBV28 | TGTGCCAGCAGTACCACAGGGCGCGAGCCCCTCCACTTT | CASSTTGREPLHF
once | TRBJ2-1 | - | TRBV27 | TGTGCCAGCAGTGCCGGGACCACAAACAATGAGCAGTTCTTC | CASSAGTTNNEQFF
- | TRBJ1-1 | - | TRBV5-1 | TGCGCCAGCAGCTTGCTGGGACAAAGGAACACTGAAGCTTTCTTT | CASSLLGQRNTEAFF
few | TRBJ2-1 | - | TRBV5-6 | TGTGCCAGCAGCTTGGAGCGGAATTCCTACAATGAGCAGTTCTTC | CASSLERNSYNEQFF
once | TRBJ1-1 | - | TRBV29-1 | TGCAGCGTTGTCCCTCACAGCCGCATGAACACTGAAGCTTTCTTT | CSVVPHSRMNTEAFF
- | TRBJ2-1 | TRBD2 | TRBV18 | TGTGCCAGCTCACCACGCTCCGGGAGCGGGGCGTACAATGAGCAGTTCTTC | CASSPRSGSGAYNEQFF
few | TRBJ2-1 | - | TRBV4-1 | TGCGCCAGCAGCCCGGGGACTCACCCTGAGCAGTTCTTC | CASSPGTHPEQFF
few | TRBJ1-4 | TRBD1 | TRBV6-1 | TGTGCCAGCAGGCTACAGGGGGCGGGTGAAAAACTGTTTTTT | CASRLQGAGEKLFF
- | TRBJ1-5 | - | TRBV6-1 | TGTGCCAGCAGTGAGGGCAGGGGTGGCAATCAGCCCCAGCATTTT | CASSEGRGGNQPQHF
medium-sized | TRBJ1-2 | - | TRBV18 | TGTGCCAGCTCACCTACGACGCAACCCACAGGCTACACCTTC | CASSPTTQPTGYTF
- | TRBJ1-6 | - | TRBV11-2 | TGTGCCAGCAGCCAAGGAGGGCGATCACCCCTCCACTTT | CASSQGGRSPLHF
once | TRBJ1-5 | - | TRBV12-5 | TGTGCTAGTGGCCGGGACACACGGAGGGGCAATCAGCCCCAGCATTTT | CASGRDTRRGNQPQHF
- | TRBJ2-2 | TRBD1 | TRBV30 | TGTGCCTTCGACAGGGGTTTAAACACCGGGGAGCTGTTTTTT | CAFDRGLNTGELFF
- | TRBJ2-1 | TRBD1 | TRBV5-6 | TGTGCCAGCAGCTTTGGGGACAGAGCCTACAATGAGCAGTTCTTC | CASSFGDRAYNEQFF
- | TRBJ2-7 | TRBD2 | TRBV11-2 | TGTGCCAGCAGCCCACGAACGGGACTAGCGGGAGAGAGGGACTACGAGCAGTACTTC | CASSPRTGLAGERDYEQYF
few | TRBJ2-7 | - | TRBV28 | TGTGCCAGCAGTTCTTTCGAACTGCGGGCGAACGAGCAGTACTTC | CASSSFELRANEQYF
- | TRBJ2-5 | - | TRBV9 | TGTGCCAGCAGCGTATCCCCCCAGTCCGGGACACAAGAGACCCAGTACTTC | CASSVSPQSGTQETQYF
- | TRBJ1-3 | - | TRBV28 | TGTGCCAGCAGTTTTGGTCCCGGGAACCAGGGAGGAAACACCATATATTTT | CASSFGPGNQGGNTIYF
- | TRBJ2-5 | - | TRBV7-9 | TGTGCCAGCAGCTCGTCCTGGGTGGGCCCGAGGGAGACCCAGTACTTC | CASSSSWVGPRETQYF
few | TRBJ1-1 | - | TRBV10-1 | TGCGCCAGCAGTCTATCGGCAGGGTGGAACACTGAAGCTTTCTTT | CASSLSAGWNTEAFF
- | TRBJ1-4 | - | TRBV19 | TGTGCCAGTAGTCGTCACCGCGGGACTGTTAATGAAAAACTGTTTTTT | CASSRHRGTVNEKLFF
- | TRBJ1-5 | - | TRBV5-4 | TGTGCCAGCAGCCCCCGACCGGGCGCCAATCAGCCCCAGCATTTT | CASSPRPGANQPQHF
- | TRBJ2-5 | TRBD1 | TRBV5-6 | TGTGCCAGCAGCTTGGGTGGGACAGGTTTCGGGGAGACCCAGTACTTC | CASSLGGTGFGETQYF
few | TRBJ1-2 | - | TRBV28 | TGTGCCAGCACCCCCCTGGGGGGCAGCCCTAACTATGGCTACACCTTC | CASTPLGGSPNYGYTF
- | TRBJ1-4 | - | TRBV28 | TGTGCCAGCAGTTTACCGGGAAGAGGAGAAAAACTGTTTTTT | CASSLPGRGEKLFF
- | TRBJ2-2 | TRBD1 | TRBV28 | TGTGCCAGCAGTCCCGACAGGGATACCGGGGAGCTGTTTTTT | CASSPDRDTGELFF
- | TRBJ2-6 | - | TRBV30 | TGTGCCTGGAAGCAGGGTTCTGTTGGGAATTCTGCAGGGGCCAACGTCCTGACTTTC | CAWKQGSVGNSAGANVLTF
few | TRBJ2-1 | - | TRBV9 | TGTGCCAGCAGCCCCATCTTACAACCCTCTGAGCAGTTCTTC | CASSPILQPSEQFF
- | TRBJ1-4 | TRBD1 | TRBV9 | TGTGCCAGCAGCGCCAGGGGGAGGGTGAGGGAAAAACTGTTTTTT | CASSARGRVREKLFF
- | TRBJ1-2 | - | TRBV4-2 | TGTGCCAGCAGCCCCGGAGGGGGAAAGTCTTATGGCTACACCTTC | CASSPGGGKSYGYTF
- | TRBJ1-5 | TRBD1 | TRBV28 | TGTGCCAGCAGTAGGACAGGGGTTGGCAATCAGCCCCAGCATTTT | CASSRTGVGNQPQHF
- | TRBJ2-2 | TRBD2 | TRBV27 | TGTGCCAGCAGTCTAGCGGAAGCGAACACCGGGGAGCTGTTTTTT | CASSLAEANTGELFF
few | TRBJ2-3 | TRBD1 | TRBV30 | TGTGCCTGGAGTGTAGACAGGGTCACAGATACGCAGTATTTT | CAWSVDRVTDTQYF
- | TRBJ1-1 | - | TRBV29-1 | TGCAGCGTTGCCACAGGAGGTGAAGCTTTCTTT | CSVATGGEAFF
- | TRBJ1-4 | - | TRBV28 | TGTGCCAGCAGTTTTAGCCGCGAAACGTCCATTGCAACTAATGAAAAACTGTTTTTT | CASSFSRETSIATNEKLFF
- | TRBJ2-1 | TRBD1 | TRBV5-4 | TGTGCCAGCAGCGCGGGACAGGGGGTCTACAATGAGCAGTTCTTC | CASSAGQGVYNEQFF
- | TRBJ2-1 | TRBD2 | TRBV5-1 | TGCGCCAGCAGCTTGTGGACTAGCGGGAGCAACAATGAGCAGTTCTTC | CASSLWTSGSNNEQFF
- | TRBJ2-1 | TRBD2 | TRBV9 | TGTGCCAGCAGCCCCTGGGCTAGCGGGGGGTCTGAGCAGTTCTTC | CASSPWASGGSEQFF
once | TRBJ2-3 | TRBD1 | TRBV7-9 | TGTGCCAGCAGCATCTTGGACAGGGCGGGCACAGATACGCAGTATTTT | CASSILDRAGTDTQYF
once | TRBJ2-1 | TRBD2 | TRBV6-5 | TGTGCCAGCAGTTACGCGGGGGGCTGGGGGGGTGAGCAGTTCTTC | CASSYAGGWGGEQFF
- | TRBJ2-5 | TRBD1 | TRBV7-8 | TGTGCCAGCAGCTCACCCGGACAGGGGGTATTGGAAGAGACCCAGTACTTC | CASSSPGQGVLEETQYF
medium-sized | TRBJ1-1 | TRBD1 | TRBV5-4 | TGTGCCAGCAGCCTCTGGACAGGGGGCTTGAACACTGAAGCTTTCTTT | CASSLWTGGLNTEAFF
few | TRBJ2-1 | TRBD2 | TRBV11-2 | TGTGCCAGCAGCTTTGGGACTATTGGTGAGCAGTTCTTC | CASSFGTIGEQFF
once | TRBJ2-2 | - | TRBV5-8 | TGTGCCAGCAGCCTAGTTGGCGGGGAGCTGTTTTTT | CASSLVGGELFF
- | TRBJ2-5 | - | TRBV5-1 | TGCGCCAGCAGCACAGGGTCGCAGCCGGGAGAGACCCAGTACTTC | CASSTGSQPGETQYF